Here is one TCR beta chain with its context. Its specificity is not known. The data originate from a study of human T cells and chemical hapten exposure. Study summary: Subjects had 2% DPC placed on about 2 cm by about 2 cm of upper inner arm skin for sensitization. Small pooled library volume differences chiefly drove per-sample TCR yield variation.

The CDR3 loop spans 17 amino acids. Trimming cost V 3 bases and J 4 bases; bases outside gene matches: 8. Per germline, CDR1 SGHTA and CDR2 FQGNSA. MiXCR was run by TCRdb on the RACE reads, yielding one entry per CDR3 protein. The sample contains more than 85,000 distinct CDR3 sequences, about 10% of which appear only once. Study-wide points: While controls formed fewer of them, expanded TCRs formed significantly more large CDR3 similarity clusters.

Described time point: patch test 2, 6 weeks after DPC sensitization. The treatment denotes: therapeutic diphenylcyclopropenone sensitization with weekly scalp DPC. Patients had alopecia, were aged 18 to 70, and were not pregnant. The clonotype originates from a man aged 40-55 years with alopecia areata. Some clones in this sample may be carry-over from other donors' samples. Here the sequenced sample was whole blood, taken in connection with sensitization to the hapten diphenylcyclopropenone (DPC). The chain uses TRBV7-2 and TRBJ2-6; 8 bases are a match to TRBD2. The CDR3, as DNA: TGTGCCAGCAGCTTCAGCGGGAGTGCATCCGGGGCCAACGTCCTGACTTTC. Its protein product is CASSFSGSASGANVLTF. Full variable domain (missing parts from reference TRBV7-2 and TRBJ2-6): GAGVSQSPSNKVTEKGKDVELRCDPISGHTALYWYRQSLGQGLEFLIYFQGNSAPDKSGLPSDRFSAERTGGSVSTLTIQRTQQEDSAVYLCASSFSGSASGANVLTFGAGSRLTVL.